The clone carrying this T cell receptor beta chain is a singleton in its sample. The sample comes from a study of blood T cell repertoires in COVID-19. Study-wide background: Spain, Italy and the United States supplied samples that represented acute and convalescent COVID-19. The analysed material was cDNA or gDNA that came from T cells, B-cell-depleted T cells, or PBMCs.

CDR3 size: 13 residues. The V and J ends lost 8 bases and 0 bases respectively, with 8 bases between them. CDR1 is LNHDA and CDR2 is SQIVND in the germline V gene (reference sequence). In the original analysis: Using reference gene primer amplification, nucleated cell counts were estimated. Measured with immunoSEQ multiplex PCR; TCRdb has only the in-frame clones, and not every one. The V and J calls and the clone size are those of that table, but D and trimming were determined from the DNA. The sample consists of about 140,000 clones, approximately 91% of them appearing once. This TCR was sampled from a man aged 65 to 85 with acute or convalescent COVID-19. V usage is TRBV19 and J usage is TRBJ1-3; D perhaps matches TRBD1 (5 bases). Sequenced input: peripheral blood. The CDR3 sequence: CASHRFSGNTIYF. In DNA form, the CDR3 reads TGTGCCAGTCACAGGTTCTCTGGAAACACCATATATTTT.